A selection of T cell receptor beta chains follows, all from one sample in a study of T cell clones after liver transplantation. Measured with immunoSEQ multiplex PCR; TCRdb has only the in-frame clones, and not every one. Among 70,000 to 85,000 clones listed, roughly 80% were seen once. The sample here was CD4+ T cells from blood, taken before liver transplant. The receptors stem from a human donor who received a liver transplant. CDR3s include the opening cysteine and the closing phenylalanine or tryptophan. Fields, in order: D gene, V gene, clone size, J gene, CDR3 DNA, CDR3 protein. The D gene is left open where the match is weak. Clone size is stated in some rows and not others, as once, few, many or a class when expanded.

D: .; V: TRBV7-2; size: .; J: TRBJ1-2; DNA: TGTGCCAGCAGCCAGGTGGTAGACTATGGCTACACCTTC; CDR3: CASSQVVDYGYTF
D: .; V: TRBV2; size: .; J: TRBJ2-2; DNA: TGTGCCAGCGGGGCTGGGGGGTACACCGGGGAGCTGTTTTTT; CDR3: CASGAGGYTGELFF
D: TRBD1; V: TRBV28; size: .; J: TRBJ1-5; DNA: TGTGCCAGCAGTGAATCCGGGACAGGGTTTAGTCAGCCCCAGCATTTT; CDR3: CASSESGTGFSQPQHF
D: TRBD1; V: TRBV28; size: few; J: TRBJ1-1; DNA: TGTGCCAGCAGCCCAACAGGGGGCTACAACACTGAAGCTTTCTTT; CDR3: CASSPTGGYNTEAFF
D: .; V: TRBV2; size: .; J: TRBJ1-4; DNA: TGTGCCGTAGGGGCAGGGGTTAATGAAAAACTGTTTTTT; CDR3: CAVGAGVNEKLFF
D: .; V: TRBV28; size: .; J: TRBJ2-3; DNA: TGTGCCAGCAGTTTATCGGTGGGACCAGATACGCAGTATTTT; CDR3: CASSLSVGPDTQYF
D: TRBD2; V: TRBV7-2; size: .; J: TRBJ2-2; DNA: TGTGCCAGCAGCTTAACTAGCGGGAGCTACACCGGGGAGCTGTTTTTT; CDR3: CASSLTSGSYTGELFF
D: TRBD1; V: TRBV25-1; size: few; J: TRBJ2-1; DNA: TGTGCCAGCAGTATGCCGGGACAGCGGTACAATGAGCAGTTCTTC; CDR3: CASSMPGQRYNEQFF
D: .; V: TRBV9; size: .; J: TRBJ1-4; DNA: TGTGCCAGCAGCGTAGCTGGGGGTTCTGAAAAACTGTTTTTT; CDR3: CASSVAGGSEKLFF
D: .; V: TRBV5-4; size: .; J: TRBJ2-3; DNA: TGTGCCAGCAGCTTGGCCGGGAGAGGAGATACGCAGTATTTT; CDR3: CASSLAGRGDTQYF
D: .; V: TRBV5-6; size: .; J: TRBJ1-2; DNA: TGTGCCAGCAGCTCGTCGGGCAGGGCCTACTATGGCTACACCTTC; CDR3: CASSSSGRAYYGYTF
D: .; V: TRBV2; size: .; J: TRBJ1-1; DNA: TGTGCCAGCAGTCCGGGCAGGGGGAACACTGAAGCTTTCTTT; CDR3: CASSPGRGNTEAFF
D: .; V: TRBV5-1; size: .; J: TRBJ2-1; DNA: TGCGCCAGCGGCGGGAACTACAATGAGCAGTTCTTC; CDR3: CASGGNYNEQFF
D: TRBD1; V: TRBV30; size: many; J: TRBJ1-2; DNA: TGTGCCTGGTCCCGGGACAGGCCCTATGGCTACACCTTC; CDR3: CAWSRDRPYGYTF
D: .; V: TRBV5-1; size: few; J: TRBJ1-4; DNA: TGCGCCAGCAGCTTGACGGGTTCTTCTAATGAAAAACTGTTTTTT; CDR3: CASSLTGSSNEKLFF
D: TRBD2; V: TRBV5-1; size: .; J: TRBJ2-7; DNA: TGCGCCAGCAGCTTGGATGCGGGAGGCCCCTACGAGCAGTACTTC; CDR3: CASSLDAGGPYEQYF